This T cell receptor beta chain was retrieved from a study of OX40 agonist ivuxolimab in advanced cancers. Germline lookup yields CDR1 GTSNPN and CDR2 SVGIG (reference sequence). Unmatched junction bases numbered 4, after V lost 4 bases and J lost 7 bases. The CDR3 loop spans 13 amino acids. Study observations and caveats: Low normalized T-cell clonal expansion also characterized some of the nonresponders. Among patients with partial responses at 0.1-3.0 mg/kg, clonal expansion was among the lowest.

Method: immunoSEQ multiplex PCR; TCRdb's copy keeps in-frame clones and lacks some. The sample lists approximately 68,000 clones, less than 95% seen once, with 0.8% to 1.2% in the top ten. About this clone itself: The antigen remains undetermined. The sample holds other DNA sequences that translate to the same CDR3.

The genes are TRBV30 and TRBJ1-6; 7 positions match TRBD1. The material sequenced was CD4+ or CD8+ T cells sorted from blood, taken in a trial of the OX40 agonist ivuxolimab. The receptor was isolated from an adult with an advanced solid tumor such as melanoma, head and neck, liver or kidney cancer. The CDR3 DNA is TGTGCCTGGACCGGGACAGCAAATTCACCCCTCCACTTT. Protein product: CAWTGTANSPLHF.